One and the same sample provided the 8 T cell receptor beta chains below, sequenced in a study of Ad26.COV2.S vaccination and SARS-CoV-2 variants (dated by TCRdb to the early 2020s). The library came from the immunoSEQ multiplex PCR assay. TCRdb holds this immuneACCESS table with in-frame rearrangements only. Some clones are missing; in checked studies, unresolved V genes explain under half, and the rest has no known cause. The sample table records 430,000 or so clones; over 75% of these occur just once. The ten largest clones represent 12% of the sample. In the paper's terms, the treatment or condition label means: approximately 18 received Ad26.COV2.S at low or high dose, single or two shots; roughly 5 received placebo; per-sample allocation not given. For vaccine and placebo recipients, repertoires were sequenced using samples collected on day 63 after the first injection. Here the sequenced sample was peripheral blood, taken in a trial of Ad26.COV2.S vaccine versus placebo. Receptors were obtained from a person aged 18-65 years who received the Ad26.COV2.S COVID-19 vaccine or a placebo.

This clone occurred once. CDR3 sequence (DNA): TGTGCTAGTGGTTCCCTTCGACTAGCGGGAGTGGGCAATGAGCAGTTCTTC. This encodes CASGSLRLAGVGNEQFF. The chain is built from TRBV12-5 and TRBJ2-1, with TRBD2 matching over 12 bases. Germline lookup yields CDR1 LGHNT and CDR2 FRNRAP. The V and J ends lost 4 bases and 6 bases, in that order; junction bases with no gene match: 10. The CDR3 runs 17 residues.

The CDR3 here is CASSQDGRSRGQGARYGYTF. In DNA, the CDR3 is TGTGCCAGCAGCCAAGACGGACGCTCGCGGGGACAGGGGGCAAGGTATGGCTACACCTTC. The chain has TRBV4-2 and TRBJ1-2, with 12 bases aligning to TRBD1. Germline V lookup: CDR1 LGHNA, CDR2 YNFKEQ. This CDR3 has 20 amino acids. Trimming took 0 bases from V and 5 from J; bases not matched to a gene: 16.

The J gene is TRBJ2-5, the V gene TRBV3-1 (or the pseudogene TRBV3-2), with 7 positions matching TRBD1. This CDR3 is built from 19 residues. Germline V gives CDR1 LGHDT, CDR2 YNNKEL (reference sequence). J gave up 0 bases and V 1 base, and 14 bases lay outside the gene matches. CDR3 loop: CASSQVGTDFRGYQETQYF. CDR3 DNA: TGTGCCAGCAGCCAAGTAGGGACAGACTTCAGGGGCTACCAAGAGACCCAGTACTTC.

The chain has TRBV3-1 (or the pseudogene TRBV3-2) and TRBJ2-2; D perhaps matches TRBD2 (6 bases). The length of the CDR3 is 17 residues. Trimming removed 0 bases from V and 6 bases from J, with 17 bases in between. Per the germline V gene, CDR1 is LGHDT and CDR2 is YNNKEL (reference sequence). For the CDR3, the DNA is TGTGCCAGCAGCCAAGATGGAGGGGTTGCGGTCGCCGGGGAGCTGTTTTTT. Translation: CASSQDGGVAVAGELFF.

The chain recombines TRBV6-2 or TRBV6-3 with TRBJ2-7, with D perhaps TRBD1 (6 bases). Trimming took off 3 bases at V and 1 base at J, with 13 bases between the two ends. The CDR3 totals 15 residues. Germline-derived CDR1 and CDR2 are MNHEY and SVGEGT. The DNA for the CDR3 is TGTGCCAGCAGTTATGGGGACACCCTTTCCTACGAGCAGTACTTC. This encodes CASSYGDTLSYEQYF.

In regard to this clone: The same CDR3 can be traced to other DNA sequences in this sample. The rearrangement uses TRBV7-2 and TRBJ2-2; D gene ambiguous. The germline V gene encodes CDR1 SGHTA and CDR2 FQGNSA. Between the trimmed V and J ends, which lost 1 base and 1 base, there was a span of 7 bases. The CDR3 sequence is 15 residues long. The CDR3 nucleotides read TGTGCCAGCAGCTTAGGGGGTCAGAACACCGGGGAGCTGTTTTTT. Its protein is CASSLGGQNTGELFF.

The chain employs TRBV4-1 and TRBJ1-1, with unresolved D. Germline CDR1 reads MGHRA; CDR2 reads YSYEKL. The CDR3 contains 15 residues. Trimming cost V 0 bases and J 3 bases, with 11 bases left between them. Here the CDR3 reads CASSQDRSLDTEAFF. The CDR3 DNA follows: TGCGCCAGCAGCCAAGATCGCAGTTTGGACACTGAAGCTTTCTTT.

V usage is TRBV13 and J usage is TRBJ2-3, with TRBD2 identical over 8 bases. Trimming cost V 5 bases and J 5 bases; bases outside gene matches: 12. Germline CDR1 is PRHDT and CDR2 is FYEKMQ (reference sequence). The CDR3 loop spans 16 amino acids. CDR3 amino acids: CASSPAGTRSLDTQYF. DNA for the CDR3: TGTGCCAGCAGCCCAGCCGGGACTAGGTCACTAGATACGCAGTATTTT.